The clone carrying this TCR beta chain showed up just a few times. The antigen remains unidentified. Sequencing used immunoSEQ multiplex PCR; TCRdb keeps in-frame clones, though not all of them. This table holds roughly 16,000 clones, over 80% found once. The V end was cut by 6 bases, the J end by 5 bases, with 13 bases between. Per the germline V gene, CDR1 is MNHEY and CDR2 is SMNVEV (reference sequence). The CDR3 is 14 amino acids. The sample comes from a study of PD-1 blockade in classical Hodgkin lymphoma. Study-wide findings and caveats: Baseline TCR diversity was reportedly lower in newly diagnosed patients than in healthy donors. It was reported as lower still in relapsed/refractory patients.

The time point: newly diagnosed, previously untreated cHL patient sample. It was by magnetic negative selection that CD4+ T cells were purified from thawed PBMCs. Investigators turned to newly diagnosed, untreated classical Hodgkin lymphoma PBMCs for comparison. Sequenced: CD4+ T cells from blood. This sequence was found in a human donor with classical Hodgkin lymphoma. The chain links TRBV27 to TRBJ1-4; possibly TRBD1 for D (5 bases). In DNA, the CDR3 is TGTGCCAGCAGAGATTCGAACAGGAATGAAAAACTGTTTTTT. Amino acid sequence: CASRDSNRNEKLFF.